The present T cell receptor (beta chain) was sequenced within a study of cytomegalovirus exposure and HLA in healthy donors. The wider study: Within the Caucasian-associated ancestry cluster were around 81% of the roughly 400 genotyped donors.

The junction had 18 bases not matched to a gene; V was cut back by 6 bases and J by 5 bases. The CDR3 sequence is 19 residues long. Germline loops: CDR1 SGHVS, CDR2 FNYEAQ. With 60 Vbeta and 13 Jbeta primers, the PCR was carried out. Profiling relied on immunoSEQ multiplex PCR, and the TCRdb table lists in-frame clones only, not all of them. This sample carries 100,000 to 150,000 clones, about three quarters of them seen once, and the ten largest clones take around 2.1%. The sample taken for sequencing was PBMCs. The chain has TRBV7-6 and TRBJ2-2, with TRBD2 matching over 10 bases. The receptor comes from a man in his forties or fifties in good health and CMV-seronegative. CDR3 sequence (DNA): TGTGCCAGCAGTTCGTCAGCGGGGGGGCTTCGACCTACTACCGGGGAGCTGTTTTTT. It specifies CASSSSAGGLRPTTGELFF.